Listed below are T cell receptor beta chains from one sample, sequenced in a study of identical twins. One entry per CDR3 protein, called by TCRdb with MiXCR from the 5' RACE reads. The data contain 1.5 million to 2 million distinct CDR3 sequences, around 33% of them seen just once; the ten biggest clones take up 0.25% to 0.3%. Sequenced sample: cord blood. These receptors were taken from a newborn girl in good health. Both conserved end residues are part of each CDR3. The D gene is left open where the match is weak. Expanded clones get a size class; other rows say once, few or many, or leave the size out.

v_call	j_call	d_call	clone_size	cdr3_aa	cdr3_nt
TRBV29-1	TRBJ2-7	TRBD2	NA	CSVEDPGTSGIPRYEQYF	TGCAGCGTTGAAGACCCCGGGACTAGCGGGATCCCGAGGTACGAGCAGTACTTC
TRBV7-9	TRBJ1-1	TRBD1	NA	CASSFPPGQGTTEAFF	TGTGCCAGCAGCTTCCCACCGGGACAGGGGACCACTGAAGCTTTCTTT
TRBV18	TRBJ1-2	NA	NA	CASSPLEKDGTF	TGTGCCAGCTCACCACTCGAGAAGGATGGCACCTTC
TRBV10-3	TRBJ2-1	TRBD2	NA	CAISLVLSGAYNEQFF	TGTGCCATCAGTTTGGTGTTGAGCGGGGCCTACAATGAGCAGTTCTTC
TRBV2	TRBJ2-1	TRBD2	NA	CASRIAGGDYNEQFF	TGTGCCAGCAGAATAGCGGGGGGGGACTACAATGAGCAGTTCTTC
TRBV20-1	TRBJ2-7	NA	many	CSARASPGPYEQYF	TGCAGTGCTAGAGCCTCACCAGGTCCCTACGAGCAGTACTTC
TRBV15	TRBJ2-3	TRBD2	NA	CATGRELAGGTDTQYF	TGTGCCACCGGCAGAGAACTAGCGGGGGGCACAGATACGCAGTATTTT
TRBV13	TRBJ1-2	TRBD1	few	CASSRDRGEEGYTF	TGTGCCAGCAGCCGGGACAGGGGAGAGGAGGGCTACACCTTC
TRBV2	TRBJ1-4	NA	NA	CASSEGLGLGEKLFF	TGTGCCAGCAGTGAAGGGTTGGGGTTGGGGGAAAAACTGTTTTTT
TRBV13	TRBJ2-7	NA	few	CASSMSGQLSYEQYF	TGTGCCAGCAGCATGTCTGGACAGCTCAGCTACGAGCAGTACTTC
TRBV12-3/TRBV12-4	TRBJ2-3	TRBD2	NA	CASIKRLAGGPSDTQYF	TGTGCCAGCATCAAGAGGCTAGCGGGGGGGCCTTCAGATACGCAGTATTTT
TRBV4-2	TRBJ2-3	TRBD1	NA	CATRGRKDTQYF	TGTGCCACGAGGGGGCGGAAGGATACGCAGTATTTT
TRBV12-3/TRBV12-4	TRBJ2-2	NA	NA	CASSFQVPNTGELFF	TGTGCCAGCAGTTTCCAGGTTCCGAACACCGGGGAGCTGTTTTTT
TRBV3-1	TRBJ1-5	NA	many	CASSQGPTVRQPQHF	TGTGCCAGCAGCCAAGGTCCTACCGTACGTCAGCCCCAGCATTTT
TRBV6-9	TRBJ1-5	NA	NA	CASSYQWQEKQPQHF	TGTGCCAGCAGTTATCAGTGGCAGGAGAAACAGCCCCAGCATTTT
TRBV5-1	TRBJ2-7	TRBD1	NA	CASSLASMTGGYEQYF	TGCGCCAGCAGCTTGGCTTCTATGACAGGGGGCTACGAGCAGTACTTC
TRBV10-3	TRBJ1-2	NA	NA	CAIGTGKGDYGYTF	TGTGCCATCGGCACAGGGAAGGGGGATTATGGCTACACCTTC